What follows are 2 T cell receptor beta chains derived from one specimen sequenced in a study of T cells in Graves' hyperthyroidism and ophthalmopathy. RNA transcripts gave rise to amplified TCR beta CDR3 regions. An initial round of RT-PCR targeting the TCR CDR3 relied on the HTBI primer set. In TCRdb, the multiplex PCR reads were re-called with MiXCR into one record per CDR3 protein. The data hold 300,000 to 450,000 distinct CDR3 sequences, with approximately 25% observed a single time. Sequencing was done on a sample of blood. These receptors were collected from a man aged 50 or older with Graves' hyperthyroidism.

This clonotype has more than one count but fewer than ten. The chain employs TRBV18 and TRBJ1-1; D is ambiguous. Per the germline V gene, CDR1 is KGHSH and CDR2 is LQKENI. Trimming pared 6 bases from V and 11 bases from J, leaving 13 bases between. This CDR3 contains 11 residues. The CDR3 DNA reads TGTGCCAGCTCCGCGAGGCGGGATGCTTTCTTT. This gives the protein CASSARRDAFF.

This chain joins TRBV12-5 and TRBJ2-2; no reliable D call. V was cut by 0 bases and J by 7 bases, with 3 bases left in between. This CDR3 region has 12 residues. Germline V gene data show CDR1 as LGHNT and CDR2 as FRNRAP. CDR3 sequence reads: CASGLVGGELFF. The CDR3 DNA reads TGTGCTAGTGGTTTGGTGGGCGGGGAGCTGTTTTTT. Filled out from reference TRBV12-5 and TRBJ2-2, the complete variable domain reads DARVTQTPRHKVTEMGQEVTMRCQPILGHNTVFWYRQTMMQGLELLAYFRNRAPLDDSGMPKDRFSAEMPDATLATLKIQPSEPRDSAVYFCASGLVGGELFFGEGSRLTVL.